Detailed here is one T cell receptor beta chain. Its cognate antigen has yet to be identified. Qualities for individual bases were not recorded, and no much larger clone is one base off. TCRbeta CDR3 regions were amplified from genomic DNA using the immunoSEQ Assay, a bias-controlled multiplex PCR. The paper's processing steps were these. The number of nucleated cells in each sample was estimated from the amplification of reference gene primers within the assay. To quantify the absolute abundance of each unique TCRbeta CDR3 rearrangement, sequence reads were collapsed and filtered. Productive Simpson clonality was computed per sample as the square root of Simpson's diversity index over productive rearrangements. TCRdb provides this immuneACCESS table in a form limited to in-frame rearrangements. Some clones are lacking; in checked studies, under half of them reflect an unresolved V gene, and why the rest are absent is not known. The V and J calls and clone size were taken over from that table, and D and trimming were inferred from the DNA. A total of around 30,000 clones appear in this sample, about two thirds of them only once. Roughly 17% of the sample is taken by the ten largest.

Each collaborating institution followed its own protocols to collect whole blood in K2EDTA tubes. Collaborator samples were shipped for TCRbeta analysis as frozen whole blood, isolated PBMCs, or DNA extracted from either sample type. V is shortened by 4 bases, J by 7 bases, and the region joining them spans 15 bases. The CDR3 contains 14 residues, cysteine and phenylalanine counted. The kept DNA is CDR3 alone, 42 bases in frame from the first base. Via the germline V gene, CDR1 is SGDLS and CDR2 YYNGEE. This sample is part of a study of blood T cell repertoires in COVID-19 (dated by TCRdb to about 2020). Context from the whole study: Collaborator samples came from the United States, Italy and Spain and covered acute and convalescent phases of COVID-19. The material from the prospective study consisted of cDNA or gDNA derived from T cells, B-cell-depleted T cells, or PBMCs. Where HLA class I and class II types were available, the types were taken from metadata supplied by the sample provider, not from assay-based typing. The samples were drawn from two sources: the first 160 participants of the ongoing ImmuneRACE study, and about 1,300 subjects contributed by 6 global collaborators. The repertoires were made available in a free public database intended to serve as a resource for research on the immune response to SARS-CoV-2. Sample metadata almost always included a de-identified subject ID, COVID-19 status, age in years and sex. Subjects who had been exposed to COVID-19, were actively infected with it, or had recovered from it provided the deeply sampled blood TCRbeta repertoires that made up the dataset. What the research found in general, with its limitations: How much clinical and demographic metadata was included differed by source and by participant, and the metadata was provided uncurated.

The rearranged chain carries TRBV9 and TRBJ2-1, with TRBD2 perhaps the D gene, on 6 matching bases. Source material: peripheral blood. The origin of this receptor is a human donor in a cohort sampled during active COVID-19. In nucleotide form, the sequence is TGTGCCAGCAGCCCACTCGGGAGTTCAAATGAGCAGTTCTTC. This is translated as CASSPLGSSNEQFF. The CDR3 plus the reference TRBV9 and TRBJ2-1 genes for the other parts give the full variable domain: DSGVTQTPKHLITATGQRVTLRCSPRSGDLSVYWYQQSLDQGLQFLIQYYNGEERAKGNILERFSAQQFPDLHSELNLSSLELGDSALYFCASSPLGSSNEQFFGPGTRLTVL.